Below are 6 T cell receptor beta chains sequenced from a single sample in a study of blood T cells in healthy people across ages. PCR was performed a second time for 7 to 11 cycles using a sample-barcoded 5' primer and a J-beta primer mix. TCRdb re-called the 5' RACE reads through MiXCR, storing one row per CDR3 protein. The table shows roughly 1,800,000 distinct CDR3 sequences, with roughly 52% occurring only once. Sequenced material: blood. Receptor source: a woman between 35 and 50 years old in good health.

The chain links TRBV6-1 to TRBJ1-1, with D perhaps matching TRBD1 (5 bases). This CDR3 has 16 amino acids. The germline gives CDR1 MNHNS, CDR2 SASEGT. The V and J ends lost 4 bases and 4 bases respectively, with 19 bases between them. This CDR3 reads CASSVGRTSLGTEAFF. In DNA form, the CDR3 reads TGTGCCAGCAGTGTGGGACGGACGTCGCTTGGCACTGAAGCTTTCTTT.

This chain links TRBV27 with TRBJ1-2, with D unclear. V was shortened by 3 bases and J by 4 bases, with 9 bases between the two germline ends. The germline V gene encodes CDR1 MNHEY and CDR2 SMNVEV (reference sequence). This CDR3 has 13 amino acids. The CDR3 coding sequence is TGTGCCAGCAGTTTCTTACAGAGCTATGGCTACACCTTC. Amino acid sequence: CASSFLQSYGYTF.

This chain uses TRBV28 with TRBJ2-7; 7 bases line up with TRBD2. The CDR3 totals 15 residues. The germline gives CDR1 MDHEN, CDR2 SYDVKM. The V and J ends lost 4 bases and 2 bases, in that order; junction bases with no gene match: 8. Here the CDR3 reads CASSSAGPTPYEQYF. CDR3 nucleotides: TGTGCCAGCAGTTCAGCGGGACCCACTCCCTACGAGCAGTACTTC.

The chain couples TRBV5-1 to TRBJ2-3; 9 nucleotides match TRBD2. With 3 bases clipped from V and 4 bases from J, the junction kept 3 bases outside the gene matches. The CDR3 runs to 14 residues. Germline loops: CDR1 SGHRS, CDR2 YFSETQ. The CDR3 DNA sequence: TGCGCCAGCAGCTGGAGCGGGGGGCCAGATACGCAGTATTTT. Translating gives CASSWSGGPDTQYF.

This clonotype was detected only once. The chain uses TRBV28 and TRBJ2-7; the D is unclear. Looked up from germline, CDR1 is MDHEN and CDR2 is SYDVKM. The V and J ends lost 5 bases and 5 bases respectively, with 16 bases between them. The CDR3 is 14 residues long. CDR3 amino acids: CASSEVNGLNEQYF. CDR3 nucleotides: TGTGCCAGCAGTGAAGTGAACGGGCTGAACGAGCAGTACTTC.

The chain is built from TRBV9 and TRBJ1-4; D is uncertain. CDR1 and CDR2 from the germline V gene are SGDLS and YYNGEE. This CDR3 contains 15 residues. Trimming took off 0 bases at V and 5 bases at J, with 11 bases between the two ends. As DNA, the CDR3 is TGTGCCAGCAGCGTAGGAGGAGGGTCGAATGAAAAACTGTTTTTT. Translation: CASSVGGGSNEKLFF.